This section outlines one T cell receptor (beta chain) sequence together with its context. This clone is a singleton in its sample. Its antigen specificity is not known. No quality values exist for individual bases; no much larger clone is one base distant. The data belong to a study of graft-versus-host responses after intestinal transplantation (dated by TCRdb to the early 2020s). A note on the overall study: Multivisceral, liver-intestinal, or isolated intestinal transplants were received by the recipients. Every recipient was given anti-thymocyte globulin induction, followed by around three years of maintenance tacrolimus and steroids. Graft-versus-host and host-versus-graft alloreactive T cell clones were tracked in the graft, circulation and bone marrow after intestinal transplantation using bulk TCR-beta CDR3 sequencing. To identify alloreactive clones, pre-transplant mixed lymphocyte reaction products were sequenced and compared with unstimulated pre-transplant donor and recipient T cells. The cohort enrolled about two dozen intestinal transplant recipients, one of whom was a retransplant, and a few patients without pretransplant specimens were excluded. A peak of at least 4% donor T cells among recipient peripheral blood mononuclear cells was the definition used for donor T cell macrochimerism. Rather than going through the commercial service, samples from three later patients were sequenced in-house on an Illumina MiSeq and processed with MiXCR.

The investigation overall reported the following: GvH clones were detected in recipient bone marrow, and some of these GvH clones were observed earlier in ileal mucosa or blood, consistent with an intestinal mucosal origin. Patients with donor T cell macrochimerism had high GvH to HvG T cell clonal ratios in their allografts. Conclusions were limited by the relatively low number and heterogeneity of intestinal transplant patients. Early after transplant, peak levels of circulating GvH clones were associated with declines in HvG clones.

Blood samples were collected up to 4 times in the first month after transplant and then at least monthly when available. Library preparation employed the immunoSEQ multiplex PCR assay. For most patients, genomic DNA was subjected to high-throughput TCR-beta CDR3 sequencing by Adaptive Biotechnologies. The original pipeline was this. TCR sequencing data for approximately 19 patients were retrieved from Adaptive's ImmunoSEQ software; a few other patients were processed with MiXCR and VDJtools. Because the origin of CDR3 nucleotide sequences shared between donor and recipient could not be assigned, those sequences were removed. To be classed as alloreactive, a clone needed at least 2-fold expansion over unstimulated cells and a minimum CFSE-low frequency of 0.002% (template counts) or 0.001% (read counts). Mappable clones were those detected in sequenced pre-transplant spleen, lymph node, or MLR CFSE-low populations of the donor or recipient. The cumulative frequency of alloreactive clones was calculated as a percentage of all sequences, weighted by copy number. TCRdb mirrors the immuneACCESS table, restricted to in-frame sequences. Some clones are absent from its copies; in checked studies, under half trace to an unresolved V gene, and the reason for the others is unknown. V and J calls and clone size are copied from that table; D and trimming were computed from the DNA. The sample table records some 43,000 clones; about 94% of these occur just once. The ten largest make up 1.6% of the sample.

The TCR was taken from a human patient who received an intestinal transplant, so some T cells may come from the graft donor. Material: PBMCs, obtained about 350 days after intestinal transplant.

The base sequence is TGTGCCATCAGTGAGTCCGGGGGACTATACAATGAGCAGTTCTTC. This encodes CAISESGGLYNEQFF. Here the chain combines TRBV10-3 and TRBJ2-1; 7 bases in the middle match TRBD2. Measured from the cysteine to the phenylalanine, the CDR3 is 15 residues long. Only CDR3 DNA is held: 45 bases, read in frame from base 1. CDR1 ENHRY and CDR2 SYGVKD are derived from the germline V gene. Here V drops 0 bases and J drops 4 bases, and the junction holds 3 bases not matched to any gene.